Presented here are 19 T cell receptor beta chains from one specimen sequenced in a study of T-cell reconstitution after alpha-beta-depleted transplantation in children. Unique molecular identifiers were used to barcode this TCRbeta library. Via MiXCR, TCRdb re-called the PCR reads, giving one row per CDR3 protein. The table shows around 480,000 distinct CDR3 sequences, with about 33% occurring only once. Sequencing was performed on PBMCs from the stem cell graft donor, taken from the stem cell graft. These receptors originate from a human donor who donated a stem cell graft to a child with aplastic anemia.

This clonotype has just a few counts. The chain couples TRBV7-2 to TRBJ1-5; possible D gene TRBD1, 5 bases. This CDR3 is built from 17 residues. Germline values: CDR1 SGHTA, CDR2 FQGNSA. V gave up 3 bases and J gave up 1 base, with 16 bases separating them. The CDR3 sequence is CASSFGVGVWSNQPQHF. The CDR3 nucleotides are TGTGCCAGCAGCTTCGGAGTGGGGGTCTGGAGCAATCAGCCCCAGCATTTT.

The chain links TRBV7-9 to TRBJ2-7; tentative D call: TRBD1 (6 bases). The CDR3 is 16 residues long. V was shortened by 5 bases and J by 2 bases, with 19 bases between the two germline ends. Looked up from germline, CDR1 is SEHNR and CDR2 is FQNEAQ (reference sequence). The chain's CDR3 is CASSPPQGLVPYEQYF. DNA for the CDR3: TGTGCCAGCAGCCCTCCCCAGGGGCTCGTCCCCTACGAGCAGTACTTC.

This clonotype has just a few counts. The rearrangement links TRBV7-6 to TRBJ2-1; a possible D gene is TRBD2 (5 bases). Trimming left V 1 base short and J 7 bases short, with 11 bases between. CDR1 is SGHVS and CDR2 is FNYEAQ in the germline V gene. CDR3 size: 14 residues. The CDR3 loop reads CASSLEEGRNEQFF. CDR3 nucleotide sequence: TGTGCCAGCAGCTTAGAAGAGGGTAGGAATGAGCAGTTCTTC.

The chain couples TRBV5-1 to TRBJ2-5; D perhaps matches TRBD2 (6 bases). This CDR3 region has 15 residues. From germline, CDR1 is SGHRS and CDR2 YFSETQ. Trimming shortened V by 2 bases and J by 5 bases, and 16 bases separated the two germline ends. DNA for the CDR3: TGCGCCAGCAGCTTATCAATCCGGGGGTTGGAGACCCAGTACTTC. Residues: CASSLSIRGLETQYF.

A note on this clonotype: Since no conserved phenylalanine or tryptophan closes the CDR3, a read error is the likely cause. The chain recombines TRBV29-1 with TRBJ2-3, with 11 bases matching TRBD2. This CDR3 contains 12 residues. Germline V gives CDR1 SQVTM, CDR2 ANQGSEA. CDR3 protein: CSVGTSGNTQYY. DNA for the CDR3: TGCAGTGTGGGGACTAGCGGAAATACGCAGTATTAT.

This rearrangement joins TRBV29-1 to TRBJ2-3, with 7 bases fitting TRBD2. From germline, CDR1 is SQVTM and CDR2 ANQGSEA. The CDR3 sequence is 14 residues long. V dropped 7 bases and J dropped 0; count of bases not matched to a gene: 7. DNA of the CDR3: TGCAGCGCCGCTACTAGCGCCAGCACAGATACGCAGTATTTT. Its translation: CSAATSASTDTQYF.

This chain uses TRBV9 with TRBJ2-7, with D possibly matching TRBD2 (6 bases). Germline V gene sequence: CDR1 SGDLS, CDR2 YYNGEE. The V end was cut by 2 bases, the J end by 7 bases, with 13 bases between. The CDR3 runs 13 residues. The CDR3 loop is CASSVDGAGEQYV. Written as DNA, the CDR3 is TGTGCCAGCAGCGTCGATGGGGCGGGAGAGCAGTACGTC.

This clonotype was counted a few times. This chain links TRBV19 with TRBJ2-5; D possibly uses TRBD1 or TRBD2 (6 bases each). The CDR3 consists of 14 residues. Trimming removed 6 bases at V and 5 bases at J, with 16 bases between. Germline V lookup: CDR1 LNHDA, CDR2 SQIVND (reference sequence). The CDR3 spells CASRGVGAGETQYF. In DNA form, the CDR3 reads TGTGCCAGTAGAGGCGTGGGGGCGGGGGAGACCCAGTACTTC.

The V and J genes are TRBV5-1 and TRBJ1-2; 10 bases match TRBD1. From germline, CDR1 is SGHRS and CDR2 YFSETQ. After removal of 0 bases from V and 6 bases from J, the junction contained 5 bases not matched to a gene. The CDR3 covers 15 residues. The CDR3 sequence is CASSLVVTGGDGYTF. CDR3 nucleotides: TGCGCCAGCAGCTTGGTGGTGACAGGGGGCGATGGCTACACCTTC.

The rearrangement joins TRBV12-3 or TRBV12-4 to TRBJ1-2; 8 positions agree with TRBD1. There are 17 residues in the CDR3. Trimming removed 7 bases from V and 0 bases from J; junction bases left unmatched: 13. The CDR3 bases are TGTGCCAGCACCCCAGGGGTTGGGACAGGTTCTAACTATGGCTACACCTTC. Translating it yields CASTPGVGTGSNYGYTF.

The chain recombines TRBV4-3 with TRBJ2-1; maybe TRBD1 (6 bases). CDR1 is LGHNA and CDR2 is YSLEER in the germline V gene. Trimming pared 2 bases from V and 4 bases from J, leaving 15 bases between. This CDR3 has 16 amino acids. For the CDR3, the DNA is TGCGCCAGCAGCCAAAGAACCAATACAGGGTACAATGAGCAGTTCTTC. Its protein product is CASSQRTNTGYNEQFF.

V usage is TRBV29-1 and J usage is TRBJ2-2; D is undetermined. Per the germline V gene, CDR1 is SQVTM and CDR2 is ANQGSEA. V dropped 5 bases and J dropped 1 base, with 5 bases sitting between them. The CDR3 is made up of 12 amino acids. In DNA, the CDR3 is TGCAGCGTTCAGGAGAACACCGGGGAGCTGTTTTTT. Its translation is CSVQENTGELFF.

The chain is built from TRBV7-6 and TRBJ1-2; D gene unclear. The CDR3 has 15 amino acids. Trimming left V 1 base short and J 0 bases short, with 9 bases between. The V gene's germline CDR1 is SGHVS and CDR2 FNYEAQ. The CDR3, as DNA: TGTGCCAGCAGCTTAGAGGCAGTTACTAACTATGGCTACACCTTC. Residues: CASSLEAVTNYGYTF.

V gene TRBV10-3 combines with J gene TRBJ2-2; 14 nucleotides line up with TRBD2. This CDR3 is 17 amino acids long. After removal of 6 bases from V and 3 bases from J, the junction contained 6 bases not matched to a gene. In germline, CDR1 is ENHRY, CDR2 SYGVKD. The CDR3 coding sequence is TGTGCCATCAGGACTAGCGGGAGGGCCTCTGACACCGGGGAGCTGTTTTTT. It is translated as CAIRTSGRASDTGELFF.

The gene calls are TRBV7-8 and TRBJ2-5; the match to TRBD1 covers 9 bases. After removal of 2 bases from V and 4 bases from J, the junction contained 8 bases not matched to a gene. Germline V gene data show CDR1 as SGHVS and CDR2 as FQNEAQ. The CDR3 length is 16 residues. The CDR3 DNA follows: TGTGCCAGCAGCTTATCACATGGGACAGGGAGAGAGACCCAGTACTTC. Encoded protein: CASSLSHGTGRETQYF.

This clonotype was counted only a few times. The chain links TRBV5-1 to TRBJ1-3; D call uncertain. Germline CDR1 is SGHRS and CDR2 is YFSETQ. Trimming removed 2 bases at V and 2 bases at J, with 8 bases between. The CDR3 sequence is 14 residues long. CDR3 region: CASSLNSPGNTIYF. The CDR3 region has the DNA TGCGCCAGCAGCTTAAACAGTCCTGGAAACACCATATATTTT.

V and J are TRBV7-2 and TRBJ2-7; 10 bases fit TRBD2. V lost 0 bases, J lost 5 bases, and 4 bases stayed unmatched. Germline CDR1 reads SGHTA; CDR2 reads FQGNSA. This CDR3 has 15 residues. CDR3 amino acids: CASSLASGRLHEQYF. CDR3 DNA: TGTGCCAGCAGCTTAGCTAGCGGGAGGTTGCACGAGCAGTACTTC. Full variable domain (missing parts from reference TRBV7-2 and TRBJ2-7): GAGVSQSPSNKVTEKGKDVELRCDPISGHTALYWYRQSLGQGLEFLIYFQGNSAPDKSGLPSDRFSAERTGGSVSTLTIQRTQQEDSAVYLCASSLASGRLHEQYFGPGTRLTVT.

This chain joins TRBV29-1 and TRBJ1-2; D perhaps matches TRBD1 (5 bases). The CDR3 extends over 11 amino acids. The germline V gene has CDR1 SQVTM and CDR2 ANQGSEA. V lost 7 bases to trimming and J lost 4 bases, with 10 bases between them. This CDR3 reads CSGTGFYGYTF. In DNA, the CDR3 is TGCAGCGGAACAGGCTTCTATGGCTACACCTTC.

The V call is TRBV12-3 or TRBV12-4, the J call TRBJ1-2; no definite D call. Trimming cost V 2 bases and J 4 bases, with 14 bases left between them. The CDR3 length is 15 residues. The CDR3 DNA is TGTGCCAGCAGTTTATCCCCAGGAGTATTCTATGGCTACACCTTC. Its protein is CASSLSPGVFYGYTF.